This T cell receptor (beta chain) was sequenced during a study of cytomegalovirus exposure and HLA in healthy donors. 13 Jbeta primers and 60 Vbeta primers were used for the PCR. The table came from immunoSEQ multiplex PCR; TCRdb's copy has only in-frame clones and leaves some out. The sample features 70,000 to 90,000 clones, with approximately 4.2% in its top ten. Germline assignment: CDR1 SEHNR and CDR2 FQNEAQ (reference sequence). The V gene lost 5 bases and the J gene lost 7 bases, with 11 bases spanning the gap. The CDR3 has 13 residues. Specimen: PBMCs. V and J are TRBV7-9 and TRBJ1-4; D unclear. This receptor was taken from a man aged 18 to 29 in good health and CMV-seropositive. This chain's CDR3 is CASSLQTREKLFF. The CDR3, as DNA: TGTGCCAGCAGCCTGCAGACACGTGAAAAACTGTTTTTT.